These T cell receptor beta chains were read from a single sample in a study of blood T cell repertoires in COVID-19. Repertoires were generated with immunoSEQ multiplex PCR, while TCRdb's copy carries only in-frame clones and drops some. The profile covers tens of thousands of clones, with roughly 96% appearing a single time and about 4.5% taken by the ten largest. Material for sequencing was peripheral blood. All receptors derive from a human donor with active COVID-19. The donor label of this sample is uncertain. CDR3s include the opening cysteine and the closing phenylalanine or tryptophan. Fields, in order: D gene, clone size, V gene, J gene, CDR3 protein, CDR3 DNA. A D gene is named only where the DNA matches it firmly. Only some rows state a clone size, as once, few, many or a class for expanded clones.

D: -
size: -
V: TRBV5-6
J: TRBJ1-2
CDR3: CASSTRTASTF
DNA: TGTGCCAGCAGCACAAGGACAGCTAGCACCTTC

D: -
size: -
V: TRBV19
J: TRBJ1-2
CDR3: CASSLLMEGLGGYTF
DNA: TGTGCCAGTAGTCTTCTAATGGAGGGGCTAGGAGGCTACACCTTC

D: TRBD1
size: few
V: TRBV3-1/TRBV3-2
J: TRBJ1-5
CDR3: CASSQVSQGQPQHF
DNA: TGTGCCAGCAGCCAAGTCTCACAGGGGCAGCCCCAGCATTTT

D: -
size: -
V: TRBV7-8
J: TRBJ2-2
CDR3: CASSFNLNTGELFF
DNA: TGTGCCAGCAGCTTTAACTTGAACACCGGGGAGCTGTTTTTT

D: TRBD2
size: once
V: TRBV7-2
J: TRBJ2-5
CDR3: CASSYSGGWGETQYF
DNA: TGTGCCAGCAGCTATAGCGGGGGGTGGGGAGAGACCCAGTACTTC

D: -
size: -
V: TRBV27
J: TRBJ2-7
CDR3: CASSLTGNYEQYF
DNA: TGTGCCAGCAGTTTGACTGGTAACTACGAGCAGTACTTC

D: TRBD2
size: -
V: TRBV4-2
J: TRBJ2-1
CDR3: CASSQGGLVEEQFF
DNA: TGTGCCAGCAGCCAGGGAGGACTAGTCGAGGAGCAGTTCTTC

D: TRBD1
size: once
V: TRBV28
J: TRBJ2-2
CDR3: CASNKQGKAGELFF
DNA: TGTGCCAGCAATAAACAGGGGAAAGCCGGGGAGCTGTTTTTT

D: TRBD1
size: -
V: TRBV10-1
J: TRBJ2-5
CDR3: CASSESRQGRTQYF
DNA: TGCGCCAGCAGTGAGTCGAGACAGGGGAGGACCCAGTACTTC

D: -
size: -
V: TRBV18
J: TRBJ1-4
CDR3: CASSPPAGGEKLFF
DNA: TGTGCCAGCTCACCCCCGGCTGGAGGTGAAAAACTGTTTTTT

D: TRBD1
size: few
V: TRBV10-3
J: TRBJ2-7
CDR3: CAISWGTAYEQYF
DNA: TGTGCCATCAGCTGGGGGACAGCTTACGAGCAGTACTTC

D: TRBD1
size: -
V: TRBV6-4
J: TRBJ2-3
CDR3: CASSPRDRHTDTQYF
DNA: TGTGCCAGCAGTCCTCGGGACAGACACACAGATACGCAGTATTTT

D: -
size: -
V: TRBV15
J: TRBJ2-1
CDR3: CATSREGTINEQFF
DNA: TGTGCCACCAGCAGAGAAGGGACAATCAATGAGCAGTTCTTC

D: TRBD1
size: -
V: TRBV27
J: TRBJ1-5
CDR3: CASRDGQGGVHSNQPQHF
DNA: TGTGCCAGCAGGGACGGACAGGGGGGTGTTCATAGCAATCAGCCCCAGCATTTT

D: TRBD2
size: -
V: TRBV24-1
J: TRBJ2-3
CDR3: CATSDGTSGSTDTQYF
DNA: TGTGCCACCAGTGACGGGACTAGCGGGAGCACAGATACGCAGTATTTT

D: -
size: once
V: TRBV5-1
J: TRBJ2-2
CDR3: CASSRDGSGELFF
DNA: TGCGCCAGCAGCAGGGATGGGAGCGGGGAGCTGTTTTTT

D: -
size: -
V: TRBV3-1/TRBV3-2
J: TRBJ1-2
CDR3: CASSEIRDGYTF
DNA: TGTGCCAGCAGTGAGATCCGAGATGGCTACACCTTC

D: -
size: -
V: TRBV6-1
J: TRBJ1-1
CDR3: CASSERALDTEAFF
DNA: TGTGCCAGCAGTGAGAGGGCGCTGGACACTGAAGCTTTCTTT

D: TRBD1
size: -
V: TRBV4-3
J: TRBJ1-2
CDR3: CASSQDYRDRANYGYTF
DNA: TGCGCCAGCAGCCAAGATTATCGGGACAGAGCCAACTATGGCTACACCTTC

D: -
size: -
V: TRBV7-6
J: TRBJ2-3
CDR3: CASSLGPATEPSTQYF
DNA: TGTGCCAGCAGCTTAGGGCCAGCCACCGAACCTAGTACGCAGTATTTT

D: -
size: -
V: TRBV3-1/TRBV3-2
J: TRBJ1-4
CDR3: CASSPREGTNEKLFF
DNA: TGTGCCAGCAGCCCCAGGGAGGGAACTAATGAAAAACTGTTTTTT

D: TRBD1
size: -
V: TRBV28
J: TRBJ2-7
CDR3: CASEGQGAQSTEQYF
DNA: TGTGCCAGCGAGGGACAGGGGGCGCAAAGTACCGAGCAGTACTTC

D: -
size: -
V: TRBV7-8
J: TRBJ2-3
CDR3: CASSLQDTQYF
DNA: TGTGCCAGCAGCCTACAAGATACGCAGTATTTT

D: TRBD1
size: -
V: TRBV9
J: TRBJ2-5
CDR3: CASSNLDRPKETQYF
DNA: TGTGCCAGCAGCAACCTGGACAGGCCCAAAGAGACCCAGTACTTC

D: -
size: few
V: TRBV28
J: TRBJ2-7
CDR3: CASSPDGRPYEQYF
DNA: TGTGCCAGCAGCCCCGATGGGAGGCCCTACGAGCAGTACTTC

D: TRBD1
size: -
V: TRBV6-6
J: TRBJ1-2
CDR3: CASIKGTDGRYGYTF
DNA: TGTGCCAGCATTAAAGGGACAGACGGCCGCTATGGCTACACCTTC

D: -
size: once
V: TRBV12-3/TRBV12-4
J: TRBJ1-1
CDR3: CASSFPRSEAFF
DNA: TGTGCCAGCAGTTTCCCCCGCAGTGAAGCTTTCTTT

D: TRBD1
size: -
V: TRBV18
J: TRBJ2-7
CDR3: CASSLGQGVSYEQYF
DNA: TGTGCCAGCTCGCTCGGACAGGGGGTGTCCTACGAGCAGTACTTC

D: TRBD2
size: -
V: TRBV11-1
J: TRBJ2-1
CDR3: CASSPTSGGDNEQFF
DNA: TGTGCCAGCAGCCCCACTAGCGGGGGGGACAATGAGCAGTTCTTC

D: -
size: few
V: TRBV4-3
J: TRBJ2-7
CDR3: CASSRSSGAQSSYEQYF
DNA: TGCGCCAGCAGCCGATCCAGCGGAGCGCAGAGCTCCTACGAGCAGTACTTC

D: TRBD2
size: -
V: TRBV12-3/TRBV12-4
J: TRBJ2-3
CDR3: CASREGTDTQYF
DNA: TGTGCCAGCCGGGAGGGCACAGATACGCAGTATTTT

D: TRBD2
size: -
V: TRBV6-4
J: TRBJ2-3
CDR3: CASSPAGDSTDTQYF
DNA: TGTGCCAGCAGTCCGGCGGGGGATAGCACAGATACGCAGTATTTT

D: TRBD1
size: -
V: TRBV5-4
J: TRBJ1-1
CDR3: CASTVQGTGTEAFF
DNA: TGTGCCAGCACCGTACAGGGGACGGGCACTGAAGCTTTCTTT

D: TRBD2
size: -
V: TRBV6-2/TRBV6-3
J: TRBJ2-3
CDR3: CASSYRTSGVTDTQYF
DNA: TGTGCCAGCAGTTACCGGACTAGCGGGGTGACAGATACGCAGTATTTT

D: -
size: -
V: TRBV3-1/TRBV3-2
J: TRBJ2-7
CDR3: CASSQGRDSYEQYF
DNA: TGTGCCAGCAGCCAAGGTCGGGACTCCTACGAGCAGTACTTC

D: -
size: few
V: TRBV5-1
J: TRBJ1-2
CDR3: CASSRGQWGNDGYTF
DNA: TGCGCCAGCAGCCGGGGACAATGGGGGAACGACGGCTACACCTTC

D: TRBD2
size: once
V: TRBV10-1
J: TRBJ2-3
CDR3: CASSGLAGVPDTQYF
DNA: TGCGCCAGCAGTGGACTAGCGGGAGTCCCAGATACGCAGTATTTT

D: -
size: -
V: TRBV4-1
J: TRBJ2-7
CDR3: CASSQSIQGEQYF
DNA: TGCGCCAGCAGCCAATCGATCCAGGGCGAGCAGTACTTC

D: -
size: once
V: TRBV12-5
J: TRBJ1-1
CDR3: CASGLVRSGGPMNTEAFF
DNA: TGTGCTAGTGGTTTGGTACGTAGCGGCGGACCCATGAACACTGAAGCTTTCTTT

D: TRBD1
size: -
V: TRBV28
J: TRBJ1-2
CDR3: CASSFSQGGGYTF
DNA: TGTGCCAGCAGTTTTAGCCAGGGGGGCGGCTACACCTTC

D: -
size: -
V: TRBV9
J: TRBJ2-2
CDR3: CASSTRQDPNTGELFF
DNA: TGTGCCAGCAGCACCCGACAGGACCCGAACACCGGGGAGCTGTTTTTT

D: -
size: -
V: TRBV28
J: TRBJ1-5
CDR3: CASRGGAGMTRSNQPQHF
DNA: TGTGCCAGCAGGGGGGGGGCTGGAATGACCCGGTCCAATCAGCCCCAGCATTTT

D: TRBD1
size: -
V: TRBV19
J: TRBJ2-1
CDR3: CASSIVGTGITNEQFF
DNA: TGTGCCAGTAGTATAGTTGGGACAGGGATTACCAATGAGCAGTTCTTC

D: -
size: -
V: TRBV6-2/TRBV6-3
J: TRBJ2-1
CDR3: CASSYSRGSNEQFF
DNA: TGTGCCAGCAGTTACTCTCGGGGTTCGAATGAGCAGTTCTTC

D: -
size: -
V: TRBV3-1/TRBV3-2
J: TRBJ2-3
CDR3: CASSRTDFEGADTQYF
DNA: TGTGCCAGCAGCCGGACCGACTTTGAGGGCGCAGATACGCAGTATTTT

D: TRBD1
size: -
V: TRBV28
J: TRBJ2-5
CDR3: CASSPRQGGLQETQYF
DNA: TGTGCCAGCAGTCCGCGACAGGGTGGCCTCCAAGAGACCCAGTACTTC

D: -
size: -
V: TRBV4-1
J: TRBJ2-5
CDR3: CASSQAQDRTQYF
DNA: TGCGCCAGCAGCCAAGCCCAGGACAGGACCCAGTACTTC

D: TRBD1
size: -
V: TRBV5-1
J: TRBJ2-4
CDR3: CASRPNTGENIQYF
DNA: TGCGCCAGCAGGCCGAATACAGGGGAGAACATTCAGTACTTC

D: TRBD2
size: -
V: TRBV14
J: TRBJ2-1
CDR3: CASSPGTSFYNEQFF
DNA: TGTGCCAGCAGCCCCGGGACTAGCTTCTACAATGAGCAGTTCTTC